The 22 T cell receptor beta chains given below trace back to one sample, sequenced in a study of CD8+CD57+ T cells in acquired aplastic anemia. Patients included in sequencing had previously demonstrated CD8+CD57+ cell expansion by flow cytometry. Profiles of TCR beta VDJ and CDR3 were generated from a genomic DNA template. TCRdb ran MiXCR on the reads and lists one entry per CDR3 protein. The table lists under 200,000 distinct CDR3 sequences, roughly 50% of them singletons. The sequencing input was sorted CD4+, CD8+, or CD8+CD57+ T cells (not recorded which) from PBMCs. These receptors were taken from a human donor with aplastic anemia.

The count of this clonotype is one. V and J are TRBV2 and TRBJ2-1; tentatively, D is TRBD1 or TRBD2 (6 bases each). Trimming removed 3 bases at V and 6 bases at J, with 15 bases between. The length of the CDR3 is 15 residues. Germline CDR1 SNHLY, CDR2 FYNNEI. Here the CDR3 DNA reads TGTGCCAGCAGTGATAGCGCAGGGGAGGCCAATGAGCAGTTCTTC. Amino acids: CASSDSAGEANEQFF.

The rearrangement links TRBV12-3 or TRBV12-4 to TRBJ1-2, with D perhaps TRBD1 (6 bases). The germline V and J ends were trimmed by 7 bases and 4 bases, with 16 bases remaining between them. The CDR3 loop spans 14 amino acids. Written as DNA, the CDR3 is TGTGCCAGCAAATTAAGGGGGGCCATCTATGGCTACACCTTC. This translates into CASKLRGAIYGYTF.

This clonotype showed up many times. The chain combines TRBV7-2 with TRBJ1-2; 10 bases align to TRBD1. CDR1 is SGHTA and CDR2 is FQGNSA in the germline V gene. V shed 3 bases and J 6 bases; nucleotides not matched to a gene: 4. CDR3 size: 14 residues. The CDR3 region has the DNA TGTGCCAGCAGCTTCGACAGGGGGCGGGATGGCTACACCTTC. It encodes CASSFDRGRDGYTF. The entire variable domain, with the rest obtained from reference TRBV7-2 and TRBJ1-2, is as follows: GAGVSQSPSNKVTEKGKDVELRCDPISGHTALYWYRQSLGQGLEFLIYFQGNSAPDKSGLPSDRFSAERTGGSVSTLTIQRTQQEDSAVYLCASSFDRGRDGYTFGSGTRLTVV.

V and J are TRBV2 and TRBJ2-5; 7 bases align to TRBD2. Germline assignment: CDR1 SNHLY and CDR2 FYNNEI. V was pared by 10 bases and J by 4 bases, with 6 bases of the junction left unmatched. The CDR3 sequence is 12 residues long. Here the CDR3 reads CATRLALETQYF. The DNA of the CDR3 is TGTGCCACCAGACTAGCACTAGAGACCCAGTACTTC.

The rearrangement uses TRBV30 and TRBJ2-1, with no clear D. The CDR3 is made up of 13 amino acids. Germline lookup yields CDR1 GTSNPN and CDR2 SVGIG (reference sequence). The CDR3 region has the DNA TGTGCTGGCCAAGGGTCCTCCTACAATGAGCAGTTCTTC. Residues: CAGQGSSYNEQFF.

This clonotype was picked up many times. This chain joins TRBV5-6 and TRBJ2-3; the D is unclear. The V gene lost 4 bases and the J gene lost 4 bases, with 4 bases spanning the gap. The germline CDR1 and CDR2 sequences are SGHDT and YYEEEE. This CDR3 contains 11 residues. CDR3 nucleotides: TGTGCCAGCAGCATCGCAGATACGCAGTATTTT. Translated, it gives CASSIADTQYF.

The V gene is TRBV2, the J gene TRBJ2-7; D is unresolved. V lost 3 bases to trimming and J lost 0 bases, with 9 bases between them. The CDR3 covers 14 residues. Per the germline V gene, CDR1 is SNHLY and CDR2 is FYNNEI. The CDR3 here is CASSDASFSYEQYF. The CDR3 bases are TGTGCCAGCAGTGATGCCAGTTTCTCCTACGAGCAGTACTTC.

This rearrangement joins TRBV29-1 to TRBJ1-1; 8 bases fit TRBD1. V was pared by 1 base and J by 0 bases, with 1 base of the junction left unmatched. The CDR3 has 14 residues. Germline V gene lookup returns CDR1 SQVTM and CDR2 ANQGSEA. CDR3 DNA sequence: TGCAGCGTTGAAGGACAGGGGCTGAACACTGAAGCTTTCTTT. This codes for CSVEGQGLNTEAFF.

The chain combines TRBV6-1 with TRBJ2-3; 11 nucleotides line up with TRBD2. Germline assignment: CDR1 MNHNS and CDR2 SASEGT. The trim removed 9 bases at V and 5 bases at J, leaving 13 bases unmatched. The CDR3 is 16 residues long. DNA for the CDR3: TGTGCCAGTCCTACCTCACTAGCGGGAGACGGAGATACGCAGTATTTT. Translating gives CASPTSLAGDGDTQYF.

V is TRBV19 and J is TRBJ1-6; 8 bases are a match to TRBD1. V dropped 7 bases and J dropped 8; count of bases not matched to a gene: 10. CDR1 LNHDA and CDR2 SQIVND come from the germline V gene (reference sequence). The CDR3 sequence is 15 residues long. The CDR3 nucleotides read TGTGCCAGTAAACCTGGGACAGGTATGCATTCACCCCTCCACTTT. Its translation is CASKPGTGMHSPLHF. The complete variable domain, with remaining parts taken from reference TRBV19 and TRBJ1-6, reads DGGITQSPKYLFRKEGQNVTLSCEQNLNHDAMYWYRQDPGQGLRLIYYSQIVNDFQKGDIAEGYSVSREKKESFPLTVTSAQKNPTAFYLCASKPGTGMHSPLHFGNGTRLTVT.

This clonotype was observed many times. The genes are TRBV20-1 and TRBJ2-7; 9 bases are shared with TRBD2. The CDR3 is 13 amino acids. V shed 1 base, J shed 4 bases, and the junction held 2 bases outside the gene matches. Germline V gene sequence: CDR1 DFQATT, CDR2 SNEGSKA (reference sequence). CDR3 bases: TGCAGTGCTAGAGTGGCGGGAGGGTACGAGCAGTACTTC. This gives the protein CSARVAGGYEQYF.

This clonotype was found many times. CDR3 nucleotide sequence: TGTGCCAGCAGTTTCGCGGCAGCTGAAGCTTTCTTT. Translation: CASSFAAAEAFF. J is TRBJ1-1 and V is TRBV12-3 or TRBV12-4; D remains unclear. The CDR3 has 12 amino acids. Between the trimmed V and J ends, which lost 3 bases and 6 bases, there was a span of 8 bases.

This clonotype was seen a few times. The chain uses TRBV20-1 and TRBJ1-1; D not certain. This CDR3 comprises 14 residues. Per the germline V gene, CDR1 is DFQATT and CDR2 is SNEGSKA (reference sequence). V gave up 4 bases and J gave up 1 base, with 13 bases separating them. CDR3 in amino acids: CSATRGSKNTEAFF. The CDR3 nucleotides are TGCAGTGCTACTCGTGGTAGCAAGAACACTGAAGCTTTCTTT.

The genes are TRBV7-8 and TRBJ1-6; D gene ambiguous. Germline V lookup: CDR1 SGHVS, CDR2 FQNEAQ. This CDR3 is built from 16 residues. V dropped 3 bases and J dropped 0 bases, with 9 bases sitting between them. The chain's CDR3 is CASSLGGLSYNSPLHF. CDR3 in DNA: TGTGCCAGCAGCTTGGGAGGGCTCTCCTATAATTCACCCCTCCACTTT.

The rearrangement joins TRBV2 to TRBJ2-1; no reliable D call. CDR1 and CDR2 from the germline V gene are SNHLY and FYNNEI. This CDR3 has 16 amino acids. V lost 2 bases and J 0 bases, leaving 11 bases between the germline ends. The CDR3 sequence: CASSEHGASSYNEQFF. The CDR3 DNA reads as TGTGCCAGCAGTGAACACGGCGCTAGCTCCTACAATGAGCAGTTCTTC. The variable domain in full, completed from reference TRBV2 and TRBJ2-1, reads EPEVTQTPSHQVTQMGQEVILRCVPISNHLYFYWYRQILGQKVEFLVSFYNNEISEKSEIFDDQFSVERPDGSNFTLKIRSTKLEDSAMYFCASSEHGASSYNEQFFGPGTRLTVL.

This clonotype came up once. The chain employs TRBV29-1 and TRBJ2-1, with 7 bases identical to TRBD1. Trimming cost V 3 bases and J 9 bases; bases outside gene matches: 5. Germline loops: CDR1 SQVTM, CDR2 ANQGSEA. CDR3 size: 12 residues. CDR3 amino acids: CSVETGTPEQFF. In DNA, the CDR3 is TGCAGCGTTGAGACAGGGACCCCTGAGCAGTTCTTC.

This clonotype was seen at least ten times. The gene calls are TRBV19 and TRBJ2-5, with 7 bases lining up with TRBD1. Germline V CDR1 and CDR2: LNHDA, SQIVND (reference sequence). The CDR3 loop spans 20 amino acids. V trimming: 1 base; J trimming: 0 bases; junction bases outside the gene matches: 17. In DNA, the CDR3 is TGTGCCAGTAGTATAGCCGGGACAGTGTCTACCCTCGCGGACCAAGAGACCCAGTACTTC. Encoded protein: CASSIAGTVSTLADQETQYF.

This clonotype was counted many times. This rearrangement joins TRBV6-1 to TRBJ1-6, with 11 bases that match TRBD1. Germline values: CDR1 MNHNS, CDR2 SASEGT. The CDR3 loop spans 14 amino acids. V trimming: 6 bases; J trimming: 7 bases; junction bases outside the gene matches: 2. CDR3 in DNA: TGTGCCAGCAGGGGGACAGGGGGAAATTCACCCCTCCACTTT. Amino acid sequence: CASRGTGGNSPLHF.

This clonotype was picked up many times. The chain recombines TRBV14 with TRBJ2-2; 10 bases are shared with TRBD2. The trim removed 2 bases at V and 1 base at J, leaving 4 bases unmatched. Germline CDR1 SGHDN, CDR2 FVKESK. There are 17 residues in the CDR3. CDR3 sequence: CASSQLRTSGNTGELFF. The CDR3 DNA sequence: TGTGCCAGCAGCCAACTTCGGACTAGCGGGAACACCGGGGAGCTGTTTTTT.

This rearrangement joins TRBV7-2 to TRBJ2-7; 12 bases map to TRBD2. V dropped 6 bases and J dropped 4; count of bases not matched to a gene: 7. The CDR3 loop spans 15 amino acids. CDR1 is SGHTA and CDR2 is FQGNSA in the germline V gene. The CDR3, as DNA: TGTGCCAGCAGACTGACTAGCGGGAGCTCTTACGAGCAGTACTTC. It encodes CASRLTSGSSYEQYF.

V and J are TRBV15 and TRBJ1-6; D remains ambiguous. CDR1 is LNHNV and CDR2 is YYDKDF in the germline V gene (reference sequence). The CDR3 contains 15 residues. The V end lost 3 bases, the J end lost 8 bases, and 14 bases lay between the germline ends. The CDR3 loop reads CATSRRPGLDSPLHF. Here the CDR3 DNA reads TGTGCCACCAGCAGGAGGCCCGGGTTGGATTCACCCCTCCACTTT.

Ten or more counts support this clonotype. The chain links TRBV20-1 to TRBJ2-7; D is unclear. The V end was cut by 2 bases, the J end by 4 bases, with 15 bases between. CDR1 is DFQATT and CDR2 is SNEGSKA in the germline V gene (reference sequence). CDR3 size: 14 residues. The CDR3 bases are TGCAGTGCTAGATCTGGCAGACTTGTTTACGAGCAGTACTTC. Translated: CSARSGRLVYEQYF.